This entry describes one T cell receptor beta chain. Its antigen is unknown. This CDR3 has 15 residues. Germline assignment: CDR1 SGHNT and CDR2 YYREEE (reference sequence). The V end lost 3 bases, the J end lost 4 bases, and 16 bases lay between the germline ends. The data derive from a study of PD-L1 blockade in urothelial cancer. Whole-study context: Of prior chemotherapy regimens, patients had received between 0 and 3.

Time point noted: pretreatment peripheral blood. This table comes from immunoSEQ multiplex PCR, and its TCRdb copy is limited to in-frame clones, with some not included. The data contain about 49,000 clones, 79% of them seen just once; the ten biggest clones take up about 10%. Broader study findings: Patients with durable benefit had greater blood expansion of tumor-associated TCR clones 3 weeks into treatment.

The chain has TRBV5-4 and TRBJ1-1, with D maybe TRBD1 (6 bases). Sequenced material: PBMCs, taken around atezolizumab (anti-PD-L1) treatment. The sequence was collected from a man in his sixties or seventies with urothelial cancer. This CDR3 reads CASSSRGRLGTEAFF. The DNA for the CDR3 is TGTGCCAGCAGCTCCAGGGGAAGATTGGGCACTGAAGCTTTCTTT. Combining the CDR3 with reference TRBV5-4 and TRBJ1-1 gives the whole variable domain ETGVTQSPTHLIKTRGQQVTLRCSSQSGHNTVSWYQQALGQGPQFIFQYYREEENGRGNFPPRFSGLQFPNYSSELNVNALELDDSALYLCASSSRGRLGTEAFFGQGTRLTVV.